There are a few counts of the clone carrying this T cell receptor (beta chain). Libraries of bulk TCR were made by previously described methods (with listed TCR primers). One entry per CDR3 protein results from TCRdb running MiXCR on the PCR reads. Here the sample spans hundreds of thousands of distinct CDR3 sequences, about 25% being singletons. This entry is derived from a study of molecular identifiers for immune sequencing clone quantification. The V gene lost 3 bases and the J gene lost 7 bases, with 9 bases spanning the gap. There are 12 residues in the CDR3. Sample: naive CD8+ T cells from blood, with Jurkat cell RNA spiked in. As to subset: FACS-sorted CD8+CD4-CCR7+CD45RA+ naive T cells. V usage is TRBV12-3 or TRBV12-4 and J usage is TRBJ1-1, with D hard to call. The clonotype was recovered from a human donor in good health. Some libraries in this study had Jurkat cell RNA spiked in. CDR3 residues: CASSFLENEAFF. The CDR3 DNA sequence: TGTGCCAGCAGTTTCCTCGAGAATGAAGCTTTCTTT.